A single sample is the source of the 27 T cell receptor beta chains below, sequenced in a study of a mutant IDH1 vaccine in newly diagnosed glioma. The time point denotes: week 35, safety follow-up. Alongside topical imiquimod, each dose of vaccine comprised 300 ug of mutant IDH1 20-mer peptide. No antigen is known for these receptors. Sequencing was performed with immunoSEQ multiplex PCR; in TCRdb, only in-frame clones are kept and a portion is missing. The sample lists about 56,000 clones, roughly nine tenths occurring once. Here the sequenced sample was PBMCs, taken from a glioma patient whose treatment included an IDH1 peptide vaccine. Every receptor here comes from a man in his forties or fifties with glioma.

The sample holds a few counts of this clone. V is TRBV5-1 and J is TRBJ1-1, with D possibly being TRBD1 (5 bases). The CDR3 is 14 amino acids. The ends were cut back, 1 base at V and 8 bases at J, with 15 bases in the middle. Looked up from germline, CDR1 is SGHRS and CDR2 is YFSETQ. CDR3 DNA sequence: TGCGCCAGCAGCTTGTTGGTAGGGGAAGGAGAAGCTTTCTTT. This gives the protein CASSLLVGEGEAFF.

V and J are TRBV7-2 and TRBJ1-1; D gene ambiguous. The V gene lost 4 bases and the J gene lost 8 bases, with 14 bases spanning the gap. Germline V gene lookup returns CDR1 SGHTA and CDR2 FQGNSA. This CDR3 has 13 amino acids. The CDR3 loop is CASSSYGPTEAFF. CDR3 in DNA: TGTGCCAGCAGCTCCTACGGACCGACGGAAGCTTTCTTT.

This chain uses TRBV5-1 with TRBJ2-7; either TRBD1 or TRBD2 may fit D (5 bases each). The CDR3 covers 15 residues. Germline V gives CDR1 SGHRS, CDR2 YFSETQ. Trimming took off 0 bases at V and 2 bases at J, with 12 bases between the two ends. CDR3 coding DNA: TGCGCCAGCAGCTTGGGTCACCGGGGCCCCTACGAGCAGTACTTC. Encoded protein: CASSLGHRGPYEQYF.

The chain carries TRBV5-1 and TRBJ2-5, with 12 bases identical to TRBD2. Germline CDR1 reads SGHRS; CDR2 reads YFSETQ. This CDR3 has 14 residues. V was clipped by 5 bases and J by 10 bases; unmatched bases: 9. CDR3 bases: TGCGCCAGCAGGCTGAGACTAGCGGGAGACAGCCAGTACTTC. Translation gives CASRLRLAGDSQYF.

The rearrangement joins TRBV5-8 to TRBJ2-5; D uncertain. V was shortened by 7 bases and J by 3 bases, with 16 bases between the two germline ends. The CDR3 consists of 14 residues. Germline V gene data show CDR1 as SGHTS and CDR2 as YDEGEE. The CDR3 bases are TGTGCCAGCGCCCCCGAACAGTGGGAAGAGACCCAGTACTTC. This gives the protein CASAPEQWEETQYF. Supplemented by reference TRBV5-8 and TRBJ2-5, the full variable domain reads EAGVTQSPTHLIKTRGQQATLRCSPISGHTSVYWYQQALGLGLQFLLWYDEGEERNRGNFPPRFSGRQFPNYSSELNVNALELEDSALYLCASAPEQWEETQYFGPGTRLLVL.

This chain uses TRBV5-4 with TRBJ2-5, with 7 bases identical to TRBD2. Germline loops: CDR1 SGHNT, CDR2 YYREEE (reference sequence). This CDR3 has 15 residues. V shed 3 bases and J 2 bases; nucleotides not matched to a gene: 7. The CDR3 here is CASSSWGGGQETQYF. The DNA for the CDR3 is TGTGCCAGCAGCTCCTGGGGCGGGGGTCAAGAGACCCAGTACTTC.

V is TRBV7-2 and J is TRBJ2-4, with 12 bases aligning to TRBD2. CDR3 length: 15 residues. The junction had 9 bases not matched to a gene; V was cut back by 5 bases and J by 10 bases. The germline V gene has CDR1 SGHTA and CDR2 FQGNSA. This CDR3 is CASSPRRLAGEIQYF. CDR3 bases: TGTGCCAGCAGCCCCCGTCGACTAGCGGGAGAGATTCAGTACTTC.

V and J are TRBV9 and TRBJ2-7; D is undetermined. Trimming cost V 0 bases and J 5 bases, with 15 bases left between them. This CDR3 is built from 15 residues. The germline CDR1 and CDR2 sequences are SGDLS and YYNGEE. In nucleotides, the CDR3 is TGTGCCAGCAGCGTAGGGTTGATCTCTGATCACGAGCAGTACTTC. As protein: CASSVGLISDHEQYF.

This chain links TRBV15 with TRBJ1-1, with D hard to call. Germline V gene lookup returns CDR1 LNHNV and CDR2 YYDKDF (reference sequence). Trimming stripped 0 bases from V and 1 base from J, with 9 bases between. This CDR3 has 15 amino acids. In nucleotides, the CDR3 is TGTGCCACCAGCAGAGATCGGGTACAGAACACTGAAGCTTTCTTT. This codes for CATSRDRVQNTEAFF.

This chain uses TRBV10-3 with TRBJ2-7; 10 nucleotides line up with TRBD1. Germline V gene sequence: CDR1 ENHRY, CDR2 SYGVKD. Trimming removed 4 bases from V and 2 bases from J; junction bases left unmatched: 5. This CDR3 region has 15 residues. The CDR3 DNA is TGTGCCATCAGTGCCGGGACAGGGGCCACCTACGAGCAGTACTTC. Amino acids: CAISAGTGATYEQYF.

This chain joins TRBV4-3 and TRBJ2-3, with a possible D match to TRBD2 (6 bases). Trimming took off 2 bases at V and 4 bases at J, with 13 bases between the two ends. Germline V gene sequence: CDR1 LGHNA, CDR2 YSLEER. CDR3 length: 15 amino acids. DNA of the CDR3: TGCGCCAGCAGCCAAAACCCAGCTAGCGCAGATACGCAGTATTTT. Translating it yields CASSQNPASADTQYF.

The rearrangement uses TRBV9 and TRBJ1-2, with D possibly matching TRBD1 (5 bases). CDR1 and CDR2 from the germline V gene are SGDLS and YYNGEE. There are 15 residues in the CDR3. Deletions cut 0 bases from V and 4 bases from J, with 13 bases between. The CDR3 DNA is TGTGCCAGCAGCGTAGGTTTAGGACAAGGCTATGGCTACACCTTC. Amino acids: CASSVGLGQGYGYTF. Full variable domain (missing parts from reference TRBV9 and TRBJ1-2): DSGVTQTPKHLITATGQRVTLRCSPRSGDLSVYWYQQSLDQGLQFLIQYYNGEERAKGNILERFSAQQFPDLHSELNLSSLELGDSALYFCASSVGLGQGYGYTFGSGTRLTVV.

This chain connects TRBV18 to TRBJ2-3; perhaps TRBD2 as D (5 bases). Germline V gene lookup returns CDR1 KGHSH and CDR2 LQKENI. V dropped 0 bases and J dropped 5 bases, with 15 bases sitting between them. The CDR3 sequence is 16 residues long. The CDR3 here is CASSPPRGRKLDTQYF. Written as DNA, the CDR3 is TGTGCCAGCTCACCACCGCGAGGGCGGAAATTAGATACGCAGTATTTT.

The chain links TRBV6-5 to TRBJ2-5; D remains ambiguous. The CDR3 is 14 amino acids. Per germline, CDR1 MNHEY and CDR2 SVGAGI. Trimming removed 0 bases from V and 2 bases from J, with 7 bases in between. The CDR3 is CASSYSFPQETQYF. CDR3 coding DNA: TGTGCCAGCAGTTACTCGTTTCCGCAAGAGACCCAGTACTTC.

The V and J genes are TRBV6-5 and TRBJ1-4; 7 nucleotides match TRBD1. V lost 5 bases, J lost 8 bases, and 5 bases stayed unmatched. This CDR3 has 13 residues. Germline V gene sequence: CDR1 MNHEY, CDR2 SVGAGI. CDR3 protein: CASSDRVREKLFF. The CDR3 region has the DNA TGTGCCAGCAGTGACAGGGTGAGAGAAAAACTGTTTTTT.

This chain uses TRBV2 with TRBJ2-1; perhaps D is TRBD1 or TRBD2 (5 bases each). The CDR3 is 14 residues long. Germline-derived CDR1 and CDR2 are SNHLY and FYNNEI. V lost 6 bases and J 1 base, leaving 10 bases between the germline ends. For the CDR3, the DNA is TGTGCCAGCAGCCCGGGGCCTTCCTACAATGAGCAGTTCTTC. Its translation is CASSPGPSYNEQFF.

The rearrangement links TRBV5-1 to TRBJ2-3; maybe TRBD1 (7 bases). The CDR3 length is 14 residues. The germline V and J ends were trimmed by 4 bases and 5 bases, with 14 bases remaining between them. Germline-derived CDR1 and CDR2 are SGHRS and YFSETQ. The CDR3 loop is CASSQRQGGDTQYF. CDR3 nucleotide sequence: TGCGCCAGCAGCCAGAGACAGGGAGGAGATACGCAGTATTTT.

V usage is TRBV5-4 and J usage is TRBJ2-3, with D perhaps matching TRBD1 (5 bases). The CDR3 runs to 14 residues. Trimming took 1 base from V and 6 from J, leaving 12 bases between them. Germline CDR1 and CDR2: SGHNT and YYREEE (reference sequence). The CDR3 coding sequence is TGTGCCAGCAGCTTGAGCCAGGGCTCTGATACGCAGTATTTT. It encodes CASSLSQGSDTQYF.

This chain links TRBV15 with TRBJ1-2, with 8 bases fitting TRBD1. V was pared by 8 bases and J by 4 bases, with 6 bases of the junction left unmatched. The CDR3 sequence is 13 residues long. Germline CDR1 reads LNHNV; CDR2 reads YYDKDF (reference sequence). The CDR3 is CATAYRGAYGYTF. The CDR3 coding sequence is TGTGCCACCGCTTACAGGGGGGCCTATGGCTACACCTTC.

This clone occurred a few times. V and J are TRBV5-1 and TRBJ1-3; D is ambiguous. The CDR3 consists of 14 residues. From germline, CDR1 is SGHRS and CDR2 YFSETQ. V dropped 2 bases and J dropped 0 bases, with 6 bases sitting between them. The CDR3 nucleotides read TGCGCCAGCAGCTTAACGGTCTCTGGAAACACCATATATTTT. Encoded protein: CASSLTVSGNTIYF.

The V call is TRBV4-3, the J call TRBJ2-7; TRBD2 matches 9 bases. The germline CDR1 and CDR2 sequences are LGHNA and YSLEER. CDR3 size: 15 residues. V was pared by 1 base and J by 3 bases, with 4 bases of the junction left unmatched. CDR3 residues: CASSQVAGVGYEQYF. The CDR3 nucleotides are TGCGCCAGCAGCCAAGTAGCGGGAGTAGGCTACGAGCAGTACTTC.

The chain employs TRBV6-5 and TRBJ1-5; the D gene is possibly TRBD1 (5 bases). Trimming removed 0 bases at V and 16 bases at J, with 16 bases between. This CDR3 comprises 13 residues. CDR1 and CDR2 (germline): MNHEY, SVGAGI. The CDR3 region has the DNA TGTGCCAGCAGTTACTCGAATGGGCAGGGATTACATTTT. It is translated as CASSYSNGQGLHF.

The gene calls are TRBV19 and TRBJ2-5, with 9 bases that match TRBD1. The CDR3 loop spans 13 amino acids. CDR1 is LNHDA, CDR2 SQIVND, per germline (reference sequence). Germline trimming cut 6 bases from V and 4 bases from J; bases unmatched to any gene: 3. CDR3 in amino acids: CASRYRGRETQYF. The CDR3, as DNA: TGTGCCAGTAGGTACAGGGGGCGAGAGACCCAGTACTTC.

The J gene is TRBJ2-5, the V gene TRBV7-2; D perhaps matches TRBD1 (5 bases). Germline CDR1 is SGHTA and CDR2 is FQGNSA. The CDR3 runs to 14 residues. V was pared by 3 bases and J by 1 base, with 9 bases between. CDR3 DNA sequence: TGTGCCAGCAGCTTTCAGGGTTTCCAAGAGACCCAGTACTTC. Its translation: CASSFQGFQETQYF.

The chain employs TRBV5-6 and TRBJ2-3; D gene ambiguous. The V and J ends lost 3 bases and 6 bases respectively, with 14 bases between them. This CDR3 is built from 14 residues. Germline-derived CDR1 and CDR2 are SGHDT and YYEEEE. The CDR3 coding sequence is TGTGCCAGCAGCTCCCTTTCTATTTCCGATACGCAGTATTTT. Its protein is CASSSLSISDTQYF. The full variable domain, rest sourced from reference TRBV5-6 and TRBJ2-3, is DAGVTQSPTHLIKTRGQQVTLRCSPKSGHDTVSWYQQALGQGPQFIFQYYEEEERQRGNFPDRFSGHQFPNYSSELNVNALLLGDSALYLCASSSLSISDTQYFGPGTRLTVL.

The chain has TRBV6-5 and TRBJ1-1, with D perhaps TRBD1 (6 bases). The CDR3 covers 14 residues. The V gene lost 6 bases and the J gene lost 5 bases, with 16 bases spanning the gap. CDR1 and CDR2 from the germline V gene are MNHEY and SVGAGI. The CDR3 DNA is TGTGCCAGCAGCCTGACAGGAGTAGGAACTGAAGCTTTCTTT. It encodes CASSLTGVGTEAFF.

This chain joins TRBV13 and TRBJ2-7; 8 nucleotides agree with TRBD1. The V gene end was trimmed by 0 bases and the J gene end by 1 base; junction bases not matched to a gene: 2. The CDR3 runs to 15 residues. CDR1 PRHDT and CDR2 FYEKMQ come from the germline V gene (reference sequence). The CDR3 sequence is CASSLGDRVSYEQYF. The DNA for the CDR3 is TGTGCCAGCAGCTTAGGGGACAGGGTTTCCTACGAGCAGTACTTC.